This is a list of T cell receptor beta chains from one sample in a study of blood T cell repertoires in COVID-19. Method: immunoSEQ multiplex PCR; TCRdb's copy keeps in-frame clones and lacks some. The table includes approximately 200,000 clones, 65% to 90% detected once. Source material: peripheral blood. Source of these receptors: a man aged 45-65 years with acute or convalescent COVID-19. Each CDR3 is given with its conserved first and last residue. The order of the fields is J gene, clone size, D gene, V gene, CDR3 protein, CDR3 DNA. A D gene is named only where the DNA matches it firmly. Only some rows state a clone size, as once, few, many or a class for expanded clones.

j_gene: TRBJ1-6
abundance: NA
d_gene: NA
v_gene: TRBV5-5
CDR3aa: CASSLDRAGVSPLHF
CDR3nt: TGTGCCAGCAGCTTGGACAGAGCCGGGGTTTCACCCCTCCACTTT

j_gene: TRBJ1-1
abundance: NA
d_gene: NA
v_gene: TRBV11-2
CDR3aa: CASSLGRGNRDSNTEAFF
CDR3nt: TGTGCCAGCAGCTTAGGACGTGGGAACAGGGATTCGAACACTGAAGCTTTCTTT

j_gene: TRBJ2-3
abundance: NA
d_gene: NA
v_gene: TRBV2
CDR3aa: CASLGVEASTDTQYF
CDR3nt: TGTGCCAGCCTAGGAGTTGAGGCTAGCACAGATACGCAGTATTTT

j_gene: TRBJ2-5
abundance: once
d_gene: TRBD2
v_gene: TRBV29-1
CDR3aa: CSVEPRGGIQETQYF
CDR3nt: TGCAGCGTTGAGCCTCGGGGGGGGATCCAAGAGACCCAGTACTTC

j_gene: TRBJ1-5
abundance: NA
d_gene: TRBD1
v_gene: TRBV19
CDR3aa: CASLQGMGQPQHF
CDR3nt: TGTGCCAGCTTACAGGGGATGGGTCAGCCCCAGCATTTT

j_gene: TRBJ1-6
abundance: NA
d_gene: NA
v_gene: TRBV10-3
CDR3aa: CAISNPESSYNSPLHF
CDR3nt: TGTGCCATCAGTAACCCGGAGAGCTCCTATAATTCACCCCTCCACTTT

j_gene: TRBJ2-1
abundance: NA
d_gene: TRBD2
v_gene: TRBV11-2
CDR3aa: CASSRTSGGAYNEQFF
CDR3nt: TGTGCCAGCAGCCGGACTAGCGGGGGGGCCTACAATGAGCAGTTCTTC

j_gene: TRBJ1-4
abundance: NA
d_gene: NA
v_gene: TRBV10-1
CDR3aa: CASSEAGKNEKLFF
CDR3nt: TGCGCCAGCAGTGAGGCCGGGAAGAATGAAAAACTGTTTTTT

j_gene: TRBJ1-2
abundance: NA
d_gene: TRBD1
v_gene: TRBV28
CDR3aa: CASIEGDRGSRGGYTF
CDR3nt: TGTGCCAGCATCGAGGGGGACAGGGGCAGCAGGGGTGGCTACACCTTC

j_gene: TRBJ1-1
abundance: NA
d_gene: TRBD1
v_gene: TRBV6-5
CDR3aa: CASRQGQLNTEAFF
CDR3nt: TGTGCCAGCAGGCAGGGACAGCTGAACACTGAAGCTTTCTTT

j_gene: TRBJ1-5
abundance: NA
d_gene: TRBD1
v_gene: TRBV5-8
CDR3aa: CASSPGQASNQPQHF
CDR3nt: TGTGCCAGCAGCCCCGGACAGGCTTCTAACCAGCCCCAGCATTTT

j_gene: TRBJ2-7
abundance: NA
d_gene: TRBD1
v_gene: TRBV18
CDR3aa: CASSRTGGPYEQYF
CDR3nt: TGTGCCAGCTCCCGGACAGGGGGGCCCTACGAGCAGTACTTC

j_gene: TRBJ1-6
abundance: NA
d_gene: NA
v_gene: TRBV6-1
CDR3aa: CASSGYPNWPNSPLHF
CDR3nt: TGTGCCAGCAGTGGATACCCGAATTGGCCGAATTCACCCCTCCACTTT

j_gene: TRBJ1-6
abundance: few
d_gene: NA
v_gene: TRBV7-9
CDR3aa: CASSFELGRNSPLHF
CDR3nt: TGTGCCAGCAGCTTTGAGTTGGGGCGAAATTCACCCCTCCACTTT

j_gene: TRBJ2-1
abundance: NA
d_gene: NA
v_gene: TRBV9
CDR3aa: CASSRGGGIHNEQFF
CDR3nt: TGTGCCAGCAGCCGTGGGGGGGGCATCCACAATGAGCAGTTCTTC

j_gene: TRBJ2-7
abundance: NA
d_gene: TRBD2
v_gene: TRBV19
CDR3aa: CASSMGLAGRNYEQYF
CDR3nt: TGTGCCAGTAGTATGGGACTAGCGGGACGGAACTACGAGCAGTACTTC

j_gene: TRBJ1-6
abundance: few
d_gene: TRBD1
v_gene: TRBV5-4
CDR3aa: CASSLRGGAYNSPLHF
CDR3nt: TGTGCCAGCAGCTTGAGAGGGGGCGCCTATAATTCACCCCTCCACTTT

j_gene: TRBJ1-1
abundance: few
d_gene: TRBD1
v_gene: TRBV30
CDR3aa: CACGTGAEAFF
CDR3nt: TGTGCCTGCGGGACAGGGGCTGAAGCTTTCTTT

j_gene: TRBJ2-1
abundance: NA
d_gene: TRBD2
v_gene: TRBV9
CDR3aa: CASSVAGGSGNEQFF
CDR3nt: TGTGCCAGCAGCGTAGCGGGGGGGTCCGGCAATGAGCAGTTCTTC

j_gene: TRBJ1-1
abundance: NA
d_gene: TRBD1
v_gene: TRBV10-2
CDR3aa: CASSGSRDRVMNTEAFF
CDR3nt: TGCGCCAGCAGTGGATCCCGGGACAGGGTTATGAACACTGAAGCTTTCTTT

j_gene: TRBJ2-3
abundance: NA
d_gene: NA
v_gene: TRBV5-1
CDR3aa: CASSPKDITDTQYF
CDR3nt: TGCGCCAGCAGCCCGAAGGACATCACAGATACGCAGTATTTT

j_gene: TRBJ1-5
abundance: NA
d_gene: NA
v_gene: TRBV5-1
CDR3aa: CASSLDGGGQPQHF
CDR3nt: TGCGCCAGCAGCTTGGACGGGGGAGGGCAGCCCCAGCATTTT